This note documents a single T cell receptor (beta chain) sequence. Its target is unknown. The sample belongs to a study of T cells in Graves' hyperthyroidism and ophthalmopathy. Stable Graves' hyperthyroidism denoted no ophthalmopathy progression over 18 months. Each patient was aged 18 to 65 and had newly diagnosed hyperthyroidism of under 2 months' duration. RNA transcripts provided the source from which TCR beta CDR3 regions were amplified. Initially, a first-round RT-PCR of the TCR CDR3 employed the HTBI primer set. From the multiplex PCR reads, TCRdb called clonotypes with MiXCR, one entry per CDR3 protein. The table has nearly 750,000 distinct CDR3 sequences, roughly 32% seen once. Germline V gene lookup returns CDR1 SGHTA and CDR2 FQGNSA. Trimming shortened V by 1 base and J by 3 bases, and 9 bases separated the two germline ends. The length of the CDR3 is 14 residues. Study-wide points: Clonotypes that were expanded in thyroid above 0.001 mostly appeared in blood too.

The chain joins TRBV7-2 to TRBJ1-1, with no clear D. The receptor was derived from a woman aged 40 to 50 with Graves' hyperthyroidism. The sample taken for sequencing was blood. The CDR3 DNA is TGTGCCAGCAGCTTAGGCGGGAGGCACACTGAAGCTTTCTTT. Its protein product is CASSLGGRHTEAFF.